Shown below are 30 T cell receptor beta chains from a single sample sequenced in a study of blood T cell repertoires in COVID-19. TCRdb keeps only in-frame clones here, not all; method: immunoSEQ multiplex PCR. Of more than 95,000 clones listed, around 84% were seen once; the top ten hold around a quarter. Sequencing was done on a sample of peripheral blood. These receptors were obtained from a man aged 55 to 70 with acute or convalescent COVID-19.

This chain uses TRBV5-1 with TRBJ2-7; TRBD1 might be the D (6 bases). CDR3 length: 15 amino acids. V was trimmed by 0 bases and J by 2 bases, leaving 12 bases between them. Germline V gene sequence: CDR1 SGHRS, CDR2 YFSETQ. The CDR3 protein is CASSLDYRAAYEQYF. CDR3 DNA sequence: TGCGCCAGCAGCTTGGATTACAGGGCGGCCTACGAGCAGTACTTC.

The chain uses TRBV9 and TRBJ2-3, with a tentative D call TRBD2 (6 bases). The CDR3 consists of 20 residues. The germline V and J ends were trimmed by 0 bases and 5 bases, with 28 bases remaining between them. Germline values: CDR1 SGDLS, CDR2 YYNGEE. DNA for the CDR3: TGTGCCAGCAGCGTAGAGATATGGGGTAGAGGGCGGGAAACGGTAGATACGCAGTATTTT. This codes for CASSVEIWGRGRETVDTQYF.

The V call is TRBV29-1, the J call TRBJ2-5; D is undetermined. CDR1 and CDR2 (germline): SQVTM, ANQGSEA. This CDR3 spans 13 amino acids. V was trimmed by 0 bases and J by 4 bases, leaving 9 bases between them. The DNA for the CDR3 is TGCAGCGTTGAAGACCTGATTAGAGAGACCCAGTACTTC. Translating gives CSVEDLIRETQYF.

The genes are TRBV5-1 and TRBJ1-5; 8 bases fit TRBD1. Germline trimming cut 1 base from V and 3 bases from J; bases unmatched to any gene: 9. This CDR3 has 17 amino acids. Germline V gene lookup returns CDR1 SGHRS and CDR2 YFSETQ. CDR3 protein: CASSLSWTGPTNQPQHF. The CDR3 nucleotides read TGCGCCAGCAGCTTGTCCTGGACAGGGCCTACCAATCAGCCCCAGCATTTT.

This clone turned up a few times. The J gene is TRBJ1-1, the V gene TRBV18; 8 nucleotides line up with TRBD1. The germline CDR1 and CDR2 sequences are KGHSH and LQKENI. The length of the CDR3 is 15 residues. The trim removed 3 bases at V and 0 bases at J, leaving 3 bases unmatched. The CDR3 nucleotides read TGTGCCAGCTCACCCACAGGGGGTATGAACACTGAAGCTTTCTTT. This sequence encodes CASSPTGGMNTEAFF.

V usage is TRBV29-1 and J usage is TRBJ1-2; TRBD1 matches at 10 bases. The CDR3 sequence is 14 residues long. Per the germline V gene, CDR1 is SQVTM and CDR2 is ANQGSEA. Trimming removed 7 bases from V and 4 bases from J; junction bases left unmatched: 9. Written as DNA, the CDR3 is TGCAGCGCTCTCCGGGACAGGGGAAGCTATGGCTACACCTTC. This encodes CSALRDRGSYGYTF. The full variable domain, with the rest looked up from reference TRBV29-1 and TRBJ1-2, is SAVISQKPSRDICQRGTSLTIQCQVDSQVTMMFWYRQQPGQSLTLIATANQGSEATYESGFVIDKFPISRPNLTFSTLTVSNMSPEDSSIYLCSALRDRGSYGYTFGSGTRLTVV.

The V call is TRBV12-3 or TRBV12-4, the J call TRBJ2-1, with 13 bases that match TRBD2. J lost 9 bases, V lost 8 bases, and 4 bases had no gene match. This CDR3 region has 13 residues. The CDR3 spells CASGLAGVSEQFF. The CDR3 DNA follows: TGTGCCAGCGGACTAGCGGGAGTATCTGAGCAGTTCTTC.

The V and J genes are TRBV19 and TRBJ2-1, with TRBD1 as a possible D gene (6 bases). This CDR3 contains 15 residues. Germline V gives CDR1 LNHDA, CDR2 SQIVND (reference sequence). V lost 6 bases to trimming and J lost 5 bases, with 17 bases between them. In DNA form, the CDR3 reads TGTGCCAGTAGCTTCCAGGGGCTGTTGAACAATGAGCAGTTCTTC. Its translation is CASSFQGLLNNEQFF.

This chain connects TRBV10-2 to TRBJ1-5, with a weak D call TRBD1 (6 bases). Germline V gene sequence: CDR1 WSHSY, CDR2 SAAADI. Trimming removed 9 bases from V and 3 bases from J, with 15 bases in between. The CDR3 contains 14 residues. Written as DNA, the CDR3 is TGCGCCAGTTCGGACAGCCATACCAATCAGCCCCAGCATTTT. Translation: CASSDSHTNQPQHF.

This chain uses TRBV5-1 with TRBJ2-3; D is unclear. V dropped 0 bases and J dropped 2 bases, with 7 bases sitting between them. The CDR3 is 14 residues long. Per the germline V gene, CDR1 is SGHRS and CDR2 is YFSETQ. The CDR3 loop is CASSLAFVTDTQYF. In DNA, the CDR3 is TGCGCCAGCAGCTTGGCTTTCGTCACAGATACGCAGTATTTT.

CDR3 loop: CATSDPGLAGVREQFF. In DNA form, the CDR3 reads TGTGCCACCAGTGATCCTGGACTAGCTGGTGTCCGTGAGCAGTTCTTC. The chain uses TRBV24-1 and TRBJ2-1, with 8 bases identical to TRBD2. The V segment lost 3 bases and the J segment 9 bases; nucleotides outside the gene matches: 12. Germline V gives CDR1 KGHDR, CDR2 SFDVKD. The CDR3 is 16 residues long.

Only one count was recorded for this clone. This chain connects TRBV19 to TRBJ1-2; 7 bases agree with TRBD1. This CDR3 is built from 14 residues. J gave up 5 bases and V 3 bases, and 6 bases lay outside the gene matches. Germline CDR1 and CDR2: LNHDA and SQIVND (reference sequence). CDR3 amino acids: CASSIRDSSYGYTF. DNA of the CDR3: TGTGCCAGTAGTATCCGGGACAGTTCTTATGGCTACACCTTC.

This clone was seen more than once but under ten times. The chain uses TRBV19 and TRBJ2-5; 8 bases map to TRBD2. Germline CDR1 is LNHDA and CDR2 is SQIVND (reference sequence). The junction had 9 bases not matched to a gene; V was cut back by 5 bases and J by 4 bases. The CDR3 consists of 15 residues. In DNA, the CDR3 is TGTGCCAGTAGTGGGGTAAGGAGCGGGAGAGAGACCCAGTACTTC. Its translation is CASSGVRSGRETQYF. The whole variable domain, filled in from reference TRBV19 and TRBJ2-5, reads DGGITQSPKYLFRKEGQNVTLSCEQNLNHDAMYWYRQDPGQGLRLIYYSQIVNDFQKGDIAEGYSVSREKKESFPLTVTSAQKNPTAFYLCASSGVRSGRETQYFGPGTRLLVL.

J is TRBJ2-1 and V is TRBV6-5; 12 bases are shared with TRBD2. Trimming removed 6 bases from V and 10 bases from J; junction bases left unmatched: 10. From germline, CDR1 is MNHEY and CDR2 SVGAGI. The CDR3 totals 15 residues. In DNA, the CDR3 is TGTGCCAGCAGGGGTCAGAGACTAGCGGGAGTAGAGCAGTTCTTC. Amino acids: CASRGQRLAGVEQFF.

In nucleotides, the CDR3 is TGTGCCAGCATTATGGGAGCGGGAGCGGGCTACAATGAGCAGTTCTTC. Translating gives CASIMGAGAGYNEQFF. The gene calls are TRBV28 and TRBJ2-1, with 8 positions matching TRBD2. Germline V gene data show CDR1 as MDHEN and CDR2 as SYDVKM. V gave up 7 bases and J gave up 3 bases; unmatched junction bases: 11. The CDR3 is 16 amino acids.

The gene calls are TRBV7-9 and TRBJ2-1; TRBD2 aligns across 9 bases. Germline V gene lookup returns CDR1 SEHNR and CDR2 FQNEAQ (reference sequence). With V trimmed by 4 bases and J by 0 bases, 7 bases remained unmatched. The CDR3 contains 17 residues. CDR3 bases: TGTGCCAGCAGCTCCCCGAGTAGCGGGAGCTCCTACAATGAGCAGTTCTTC. This codes for CASSSPSSGSSYNEQFF. The full variable domain, in which reference TRBV7-9 and TRBJ2-1 provide the parts outside the CDR3, is DTGVSQNPRHKITKRGQNVTFRCDPISEHNRLYWYRQTLGQGPEFLTYFQNEAQLEKSRLLSDRFSAERPKGSFSTLEIQRTEQGDSAMYLCASSSPSSGSSYNEQFFGPGTRLTVL.

The chain employs TRBV18 and TRBJ2-7; a weak D match, TRBD1 (6 bases). Trimming took off 5 bases at V and 5 bases at J, with 10 bases between the two ends. CDR1 is KGHSH and CDR2 is LQKENI in the germline V gene. CDR3 size: 12 residues. CDR3 region: CASSKQGNEQYV. The CDR3 nucleotides are TGTGCCAGCTCAAAACAGGGAAACGAGCAGTACGTC.

The chain has TRBV19 and TRBJ1-2, with D tentatively TRBD1 (6 bases). This CDR3 region has 14 residues. V shed 7 bases and J shed 2 bases, with 14 bases lying between them. Per germline, CDR1 LNHDA and CDR2 SQIVND (reference sequence). This CDR3 is CASTARDKNYGYTF. The CDR3 bases are TGTGCCAGTACCGCCCGGGACAAAAACTATGGCTACACCTTC.

This chain joins TRBV15 and TRBJ2-3; TRBD2 agrees at 8 bases. J gave up 4 bases and V 3 bases, and 6 bases lay outside the gene matches. Germline CDR1 is LNHNV and CDR2 is YYDKDF (reference sequence). The CDR3 spans 15 residues. The CDR3: CATSSSGLAPDTQYF. CDR3 in DNA: TGTGCCACCAGCAGCTCCGGACTAGCTCCAGATACGCAGTATTTT. Variable domain in full (rest from reference TRBV15 and TRBJ2-3): DAMVIQNPRYQVTQFGKPVTLSCSQTLNHNVMYWYQQKSSQAPKLLFHYYDKDFNNEADTPDNFQSRRPNTSFCFLDIRSPGLGDTAMYLCATSSSGLAPDTQYFGPGTRLTVL.

This clone was detected only once. J is TRBJ1-5 and V is TRBV7-8; tentatively, D is TRBD1 (5 bases). The CDR3 covers 14 residues. Trimming shortened V by 0 bases and J by 10 bases, and 13 bases separated the two germline ends. CDR1 and CDR2 (germline): SGHVS, FQNEAQ. The CDR3 nucleotides read TGTGCCAGCAGCTTAGCAGGGGTCTTAGTTCCCCAGCATTTT. Amino acid sequence: CASSLAGVLVPQHF.

V is TRBV24-1 and J is TRBJ2-5, with D unclear. From germline, CDR1 is KGHDR and CDR2 SFDVKD. The CDR3 is 17 amino acids. V gave up 2 bases and J gave up 4 bases, with 19 bases separating them. In DNA form, the CDR3 reads TGTGCCACCAGTGATTCTTTAGACCCCGGCGGTCGAGAGACCCAGTACTTC. Its translation: CATSDSLDPGGRETQYF.

The gene calls are TRBV11-3 and TRBJ1-2; no definite D call. The CDR3 is made up of 12 amino acids. Trimming took 4 bases from V and 2 from J, leaving 5 bases between them. CDR1 is SGHNT and CDR2 is YENEEA in the germline V gene. CDR3 nucleotides: TGTGCCAGCAGCTCGAGGAACTATGGCTACACCTTC. This codes for CASSSRNYGYTF.

The chain recombines TRBV11-3 with TRBJ2-2, with TRBD1 as a possible D gene (6 bases). Germline CDR1 reads SGHNT; CDR2 reads YENEEA. V shed 3 bases and J shed 0 bases, with 11 bases lying between them. This CDR3 comprises 16 residues. CDR3 bases: TGTGCCAGCAGCTTTCTCCAGGGGACGAACACCGGGGAGCTGTTTTTT. Protein product: CASSFLQGTNTGELFF.

The V call is TRBV29-1, the J call TRBJ1-2; the match to TRBD1 covers 7 bases. The length of the CDR3 is 12 residues. Germline V gene data show CDR1 as SQVTM and CDR2 as ANQGSEA. V shed 7 bases, J shed 0 bases, and the junction held 2 bases outside the gene matches. The CDR3 region is CSAGTANYGYTF. The CDR3 bases are TGCAGCGCTGGGACAGCTAACTATGGCTACACCTTC. The full variable domain, its missing parts supplied by reference TRBV29-1 and TRBJ1-2, is SAVISQKPSRDICQRGTSLTIQCQVDSQVTMMFWYRQQPGQSLTLIATANQGSEATYESGFVIDKFPISRPNLTFSTLTVSNMSPEDSSIYLCSAGTANYGYTFGSGTRLTVV.

The chain joins TRBV27 to TRBJ1-2, with TRBD1 matching 7 bases. The V gene's germline CDR1 is MNHEY and CDR2 SMNVEV (reference sequence). The V gene end was trimmed by 6 bases and the J gene end by 8 bases; junction bases not matched to a gene: 12. The CDR3 contains 14 residues. This CDR3 is CASRSGQRFSGYTF. The CDR3 nucleotides are TGTGCCAGCAGGTCGGGACAGAGGTTCTCGGGCTACACCTTC.

This clone has a single count. V usage is TRBV4-3 and J usage is TRBJ1-6, with D unresolved. V was shortened by 2 bases and J by 11 bases, with 10 bases between the two germline ends. Germline CDR1 reads LGHNA; CDR2 reads YSLEER. This CDR3 comprises 13 residues. This CDR3 is CASSQQVWTPLHF. The DNA for the CDR3 is TGCGCCAGCAGCCAACAGGTTTGGACACCCCTCCACTTT.

The chain links TRBV15 to TRBJ2-4; D might be TRBD2 (6 bases). Germline CDR1 is LNHNV and CDR2 is YYDKDF (reference sequence). Trimming removed 1 base from V and 4 bases from J, with 11 bases in between. The CDR3 is 15 amino acids. The CDR3 DNA sequence: TGTGCCACCAGCAGAGGGGGCGGGGAAAAAAACATTCAGTACTTC. It codes for CATSRGGGEKNIQYF.

The sample holds a few counts of this clone. The J gene is TRBJ2-3, the V gene TRBV9, with D possibly matching TRBD1 (6 bases). Deletions cut 3 bases from V and 0 bases from J, with 8 bases between. The germline CDR1 and CDR2 sequences are SGDLS and YYNGEE. This CDR3 contains 14 residues. The CDR3 is CASSDRDSTDTQYF. In nucleotides, the CDR3 is TGTGCCAGCAGCGACAGGGACAGCACAGATACGCAGTATTTT.

This sequence joins TRBV6-5 and TRBJ2-7, with TRBD2 identical over 13 bases. The CDR3 covers 15 residues. V lost 2 bases to trimming and J lost 2 bases; unmatched junction nucleotides: 0. The V gene's germline CDR1 is MNHEY and CDR2 SVGAGI. The CDR3 DNA reads as TGTGCCAGCAGTTACGGACTAGCGGGAGCCTACGAGCAGTACGTC. Protein sequence: CASSYGLAGAYEQYV.

This clone turned up a few times. The rearrangement links TRBV6-2 or TRBV6-3 to TRBJ2-2; maybe TRBD1 (5 bases). The V gene's germline CDR1 is MNHEY and CDR2 SVGEGT. The V end was cut by 0 bases, the J end by 1 base, with 12 bases between. This CDR3 spans 17 amino acids. The CDR3 DNA reads TGTGCCAGCAGTTACTCGGTGACAGATATGAACACCGGGGAGCTGTTTTTT. It yields the protein CASSYSVTDMNTGELFF.